A selection of T cell receptor beta chains follows, all from one sample in a study of T cell repertoires in cytomegalovirus infection. MiXCR, run by TCRdb on the reads, gives a single entry per CDR3 protein. Among about 250,000 distinct CDR3 sequences listed, 5% to 8.5% were seen once. The sequencing sample was made of PBMCs. The source of these receptors is a human donor in good health (CMV status not recorded). Some clones in this sample may be carry-over from other donors' samples. Both conserved end residues are part of each CDR3. A D gene is named only where the DNA matches it firmly. Clone size is not always given. Where it is, it says once, few, many or a class for expanded clones.

v_call: TRBV3-1
d_call: .
j_call: TRBJ2-2
clone_size: many
cdr3_nt: TGTGCCAGCAGCCAAGGGATACTCACCGGGGAGCTGTTTTTT
cdr3_aa: CASSQGILTGELFF

v_call: TRBV28
d_call: .
j_call: TRBJ1-1
clone_size: few
cdr3_nt: TGTGCCAGCAGTTTATGGTGGGGGGGCGGCCACACTGAAGCTTTCTTT
cdr3_aa: CASSLWWGGGHTEAFF

v_call: TRBV6-1
d_call: .
j_call: TRBJ2-7
clone_size: many
cdr3_nt: TGTGCCAGCAGTGAAGCGCAAGGGACGCAGTACTTC
cdr3_aa: CASSEAQGTQYF

v_call: TRBV6-1
d_call: .
j_call: TRBJ1-6
clone_size: many
cdr3_nt: TGTGCCAGCAGCCGAGGCGGAGATTATAATTCACCCCTCCACTTT
cdr3_aa: CASSRGGDYNSPLHF

v_call: TRBV6-2/TRBV6-3
d_call: .
j_call: TRBJ1-2
clone_size: many
cdr3_nt: TGTGCCAGCACCCCGGGACGCACTGCTAACTATGGCTACACCTTC
cdr3_aa: CASTPGRTANYGYTF

v_call: TRBV7-9
d_call: .
j_call: TRBJ2-2
clone_size: many
cdr3_nt: TGTGCCAGCAGCTTAGCACTTAACACCGGGGAGCTGTTTTTT
cdr3_aa: CASSLALNTGELFF

v_call: TRBV7-2
d_call: TRBD1
j_call: TRBJ2-5
clone_size: many
cdr3_nt: TGTGCCAGCAGCGACAGGGGCGCAGGAGAGACCCAGTACTTC
cdr3_aa: CASSDRGAGETQYF

v_call: TRBV6-1
d_call: .
j_call: TRBJ2-5
clone_size: many
cdr3_nt: TGTGCCAGCAGTTTCAGCATTTACCTAAAAGAGACCCAGTACTTC
cdr3_aa: CASSFSIYLKETQYF

v_call: TRBV4-3
d_call: TRBD2
j_call: TRBJ2-1
clone_size: many
cdr3_nt: TGCGCCAGCAGCCAAGGACTAGCGGCTCTCAATGAGCAGTTCTTC
cdr3_aa: CASSQGLAALNEQFF

v_call: TRBV4-1
d_call: .
j_call: TRBJ2-5
clone_size: many
cdr3_nt: TGCGCCAGCAGTTTCTCCACTGGACGGGACCAAGAGACCCAGTACTTC
cdr3_aa: CASSFSTGRDQETQYF

v_call: TRBV6-2/TRBV6-3
d_call: .
j_call: TRBJ2-1
clone_size: many
cdr3_nt: TGTGCCAGCAGTTACGGGCCCGCTACCCCCTACAATGAGCAGTTCTTC
cdr3_aa: CASSYGPATPYNEQFF

v_call: TRBV20-1
d_call: TRBD1
j_call: TRBJ1-1
clone_size: few
cdr3_nt: TGCAGTGCTAGGTTTCTCGGGACAGGGAACACTGAAGCTTTCTTT
cdr3_aa: CSARFLGTGNTEAFF

v_call: TRBV29-1
d_call: TRBD1
j_call: TRBJ2-1
clone_size: many
cdr3_nt: TGCAGCGTTGGACAGGGGGCTGGCAATGAGCAGTTCTTC
cdr3_aa: CSVGQGAGNEQFF

v_call: TRBV28
d_call: .
j_call: TRBJ2-5
clone_size: many
cdr3_nt: TGTGCCAGCAGTTTCAGGGGTGTCAAGACCCAGTACTTC
cdr3_aa: CASSFRGVKTQYF

v_call: TRBV7-2
d_call: TRBD1
j_call: TRBJ2-7
clone_size: many
cdr3_nt: TGTGCCAGCAGCTCTCGACCGGGACAGGGAGGCGAGCAGTACTTC
cdr3_aa: CASSSRPGQGGEQYF

v_call: TRBV3-1
d_call: .
j_call: TRBJ2-2
clone_size: many
cdr3_nt: TGTGCCAGCAGCGAAGGAACAGCCAACACCGGGGAGCTGTTTTTT
cdr3_aa: CASSEGTANTGELFF

v_call: TRBV7-9
d_call: TRBD1
j_call: TRBJ2-1
clone_size: few
cdr3_nt: TGTGCCAGCAGCTTGGGGACAGGGGAAGATGAGCAGTTCTTC
cdr3_aa: CASSLGTGEDEQFF

v_call: TRBV6-2/TRBV6-3
d_call: .
j_call: TRBJ1-1
clone_size: many
cdr3_nt: TGTGCCAGCAGCACTAGAAGAAACCCTAGTGAAGCTTTCTTT
cdr3_aa: CASSTRRNPSEAFF

v_call: TRBV10-3
d_call: TRBD1
j_call: TRBJ1-3
clone_size: many
cdr3_nt: TGTGCCATCAGTGAGTCTGGACAGGGCGTCTCTGGAAACACCATATATTTT
cdr3_aa: CAISESGQGVSGNTIYF

v_call: TRBV14
d_call: .
j_call: TRBJ2-4
clone_size: many
cdr3_nt: TGTGCCAGCAGCCAAGAACGCCTAAACATTCAGTACTTC
cdr3_aa: CASSQERLNIQYF

v_call: TRBV11-2
d_call: .
j_call: TRBJ1-1
clone_size: many
cdr3_nt: TGTGCCAGCAGCTTAGGCGCCCGGGCTTTCTTT
cdr3_aa: CASSLGARAFF

v_call: TRBV7-9
d_call: .
j_call: TRBJ2-1
clone_size: .
cdr3_nt: TGTGCCAGCAGCTTAGGGCCGGAGCAGTTCTTC
cdr3_aa: CASSLGPEQFF

v_call: TRBV20-1
d_call: .
j_call: TRBJ2-7
clone_size: few
cdr3_nt: TGCAGTGCTAGAGAAAAGGGGCGCAACCATTACGAGCAGTACTTC
cdr3_aa: CSAREKGRNHYEQYF

v_call: TRBV4-2
d_call: .
j_call: TRBJ2-7
clone_size: .
cdr3_nt: TGTGCCAGCAGCCAAATAGCCGAATCCTACGAGCAGTACTTC
cdr3_aa: CASSQIAESYEQYF

v_call: TRBV2
d_call: .
j_call: TRBJ2-7
clone_size: .
cdr3_nt: TGTGCCAGTAGACTCCCTTTGAGCTCCTACGAGCAGTACTTC
cdr3_aa: CASRLPLSSYEQYF

v_call: TRBV27
d_call: .
j_call: TRBJ1-2
clone_size: many
cdr3_nt: TGTGCCAGCAGTTTGCGGCAGAACTATGGCTACACCTTC
cdr3_aa: CASSLRQNYGYTF

v_call: TRBV6-1
d_call: .
j_call: TRBJ2-1
clone_size: many
cdr3_nt: TGTGCCAGCAGCCCAGAGACTAGGTCGGGTGAGCAGTTCTTC
cdr3_aa: CASSPETRSGEQFF

v_call: TRBV7-2
d_call: TRBD2
j_call: TRBJ2-5
clone_size: many
cdr3_nt: TGTGCCAGCAGTTCCCGGGGGGGTGGGGAGACCCAGTACTTC
cdr3_aa: CASSSRGGGETQYF

v_call: TRBV7-2
d_call: TRBD1
j_call: TRBJ2-3
clone_size: many
cdr3_nt: TGTGCCAGCAGTTATAACAGGGGGGATACGCAGTATTTT
cdr3_aa: CASSYNRGDTQYF

v_call: TRBV2
d_call: TRBD1
j_call: TRBJ2-6
clone_size: many
cdr3_nt: TGTGCCAGCAGGGCGGACAGGGCTGGGGCCAACGTCCTGACTTTC
cdr3_aa: CASRADRAGANVLTF